This T cell receptor beta chain stems from a study of T-cell memory formation after mild COVID-19. General observations from the study: Detection of some responders pre-infection suggested pre-existing cross-reactive memory T cells participated. Researchers report contracting CD4+ clones mostly in CM and EM, with CD8+ clones in EMRA. What remained unconfirmed was the SARS-CoV-2 specificity of second-wave clones peaking on day 37.

Trimming took 2 bases from V and 0 from J; bases not matched to a gene: 8. The CDR3 runs to 18 residues. CDR1 and CDR2 (germline): SGHTA, FQGNSA. Constant-segment primers were used for 5'RACE, and the resulting TCR alpha and TCR beta cDNA libraries carried sample barcodes and UMIs. TCRdb redid the calling of the 5' RACE reads with MiXCR, one entry per CDR3 protein. The repertoire holds under 300,000 distinct CDR3 sequences, with over 15% as singletons. In regard to this clonotype: Its antigen is still unknown.

Sequencing used PBMCs or a T cell subset sorted from them (not recorded which). The receptor was derived from a man aged 18 to 30 who had mild COVID-19 (a few samples of this study predate the infection). Cell type and time point are not known. The chain recombines TRBV7-2 with TRBJ2-7, with 12 bases aligning to TRBD2. The CDR3 region is CASSLSPSGGGYSYEQYF. The DNA for the CDR3 is TGTGCCAGCAGCTTAAGCCCTAGCGGGGGGGGATACTCCTACGAGCAGTACTTC.